One T cell receptor (beta chain) is described in this entry. Its antigen remains unknown. From germline, CDR1 is MNHEY and CDR2 SVGEGT. This CDR3 contains 11 residues. V was pared by 0 bases and J by 5 bases, with 2 bases between. Sequencing was performed with immunoSEQ multiplex PCR; in TCRdb, only in-frame clones are kept and a portion is missing. The sample shows under 150,000 clones, 75% to 90% of them seen only once. These data are taken from a study of Ad26.COV2.S vaccination and SARS-CoV-2 variants. Findings and caveats of the study: TCR breadth and depth analyses may have underestimated total T cell responses. Measurement of non-spike TCR breadth gave similar results in vaccine and placebo recipients. Participants in the vaccine arm had higher spike-specific TCR breadth; placebo recipients had lower.

The sequence was obtained from a human donor who had recovered from COVID-19. The sample here was peripheral blood, taken after recovery from COVID-19. The chain carries TRBV6-2 or TRBV6-3 and TRBJ2-7, with D uncertain. The CDR3 reads CASSYSHEQYF. CDR3 DNA: TGTGCCAGCAGTTACTCTCACGAGCAGTACTTC.